This T cell receptor beta chain stems from a study of T cell repertoires in cytomegalovirus infection. Study-wide context: Indicated by public TCR beta signatures were CMV infection and matching HLA type.

Study results and limitations: CMV-specific TCR beta clonotypes restricted by HLA-C were the ones dominating the ex vivo response. Summed frequency of public TCR beta families distinguished CMV carriers with the relevant HLA.

This clonotype was seen at least ten times. The antigen is not known. J lost 8 bases, V lost 3 bases, and 14 bases had no gene match. The CDR3 loop spans 18 amino acids. Germline lookup yields CDR1 SGHTA and CDR2 FQGNSA. TCRdb ran MiXCR on the reads and lists one entry per CDR3 protein. The sample contains about 140,000 distinct CDR3 sequences, under 8.5% of which appear only once. The gene calls are TRBV7-2 and TRBJ2-1; TRBD2 aligns across 12 bases. The clonotype originates from a human donor in good health (CMV status not recorded). Some clones in this sample may be carry-over from other donors' samples. Sequencing used PBMCs. The CDR3 sequence is CASSFNRLAGAPGHEQFF. The CDR3 DNA sequence: TGTGCCAGCAGCTTCAACAGACTAGCGGGGGCCCCGGGTCATGAGCAGTTCTTC.